A single sample gave rise to the 19 T cell receptor beta chains below, sequenced in a study of shared clonotypes between healthy human individuals. The method was immunoSEQ multiplex PCR; TCRdb's version includes in-frame clones alone and lacks a portion of them. The sample shows 2 million to 2.5 million clones, about 90% of them seen only once. What was sequenced was naive CD4+ T cells from PBMCs. Subset meaning: CD45RA+ positively selected. All receptors come from a man in his late teens or twenties in good health. Some clones in this sample may be carry-over from other donors' samples.

This chain connects TRBV4-1 to TRBJ2-7, with D perhaps given as TRBD1 or TRBD2 (5 bases each). This CDR3 region has 14 residues. Trimming took 2 bases from V and 5 from J, leaving 13 bases between them. Germline CDR1 reads MGHRA; CDR2 reads YSYEKL. In nucleotides, the CDR3 is TGCGCCAGCAGCCAACGTCGGGGCTTCGACGAGCAGTACTTC. Amino acid sequence: CASSQRRGFDEQYF.

Only one count was recorded for this clone. The genes are TRBV6-5 and TRBJ1-2; D uncertain. The germline V gene encodes CDR1 MNHEY and CDR2 SVGAGI. This CDR3 has 15 residues. Trimming removed 2 bases at V and 4 bases at J, with 14 bases between. The CDR3 DNA is TGTGCCAGCAGTTACGGTAACCCCCTCAGCTATGGCTACACCTTC. It specifies CASSYGNPLSYGYTF.

The rearrangement uses TRBV30 and TRBJ2-2; D tentatively fits TRBD1 or TRBD2 (5 bases each). The CDR3 has 15 residues. Germline V gives CDR1 GTSNPN, CDR2 SVGIG (reference sequence). The V gene lost 4 bases and the J gene lost 3 bases, with 15 bases spanning the gap. CDR3 DNA sequence: TGTGCCTGGAAATCCGGGGCTGGTTACACCGGGGAGCTGTTTTTT. Translating gives CAWKSGAGYTGELFF.

This clone was counted a few times. V and J are TRBV28 and TRBJ1-1; the match to TRBD1 covers 8 bases. The CDR3 is 14 amino acids. Germline CDR1 is MDHEN and CDR2 is SYDVKM. V shed 5 bases, J shed 3 bases, and the junction held 5 bases outside the gene matches. CDR3 sequence (DNA): TGTGCCAGCAGTAAAACAGGGGGATACACTGAAGCTTTCTTT. As protein: CASSKTGGYTEAFF.

This chain connects TRBV27 to TRBJ1-3, with D maybe TRBD1 (5 bases). V shed 3 bases and J shed 7 bases, with 13 bases lying between them. CDR3 size: 14 residues. Germline CDR1 and CDR2: MNHEY and SMNVEV (reference sequence). CDR3 sequence (DNA): TGTGCCAGCAGTTTTGGGGGGAAGACCAACACCATATATTTT. Protein sequence: CASSFGGKTNTIYF.

The V call is TRBV2, the J call TRBJ2-7; D call uncertain. Looked up from germline, CDR1 is SNHLY and CDR2 is FYNNEI. The CDR3 length is 10 residues. V was cut by 6 bases and J by 6 bases, with 6 bases left in between. The CDR3 loop reads CASRTVEQYF. The CDR3 DNA is TGTGCCAGCAGGACGGTCGAGCAGTACTTC. Drawing the rest from reference TRBV2 and TRBJ2-7, the complete variable domain is EPEVTQTPSHQVTQMGQEVILRCVPISNHLYFYWYRQILGQKVEFLVSFYNNEISEKSEIFDDQFSVERPDGSNFTLKIRSTKLEDSAMYFCASRTVEQYFGPGTRLTVT.

The genes are TRBV2 and TRBJ1-5; D is ambiguous. V lost 6 bases to trimming and J lost 1 base, with 13 bases between them. This CDR3 is 15 amino acids long. Germline V CDR1 and CDR2: SNHLY, FYNNEI. The CDR3, as DNA: TGTGCCAGCAGCAGTTGGACGGCCAGCAATCAGCCCCAGCATTTT. Translated: CASSSWTASNQPQHF. The variable domain in full, with the rest retrieved from reference TRBV2 and TRBJ1-5, is EPEVTQTPSHQVTQMGQEVILRCVPISNHLYFYWYRQILGQKVEFLVSFYNNEISEKSEIFDDQFSVERPDGSNFTLKIRSTKLEDSAMYFCASSSWTASNQPQHFGDGTRLSIL.

V usage is TRBV28 and J usage is TRBJ1-1; TRBD1 aligns across 8 bases. The germline V gene encodes CDR1 MDHEN and CDR2 SYDVKM. With V trimmed by 5 bases and J by 0 bases, 11 bases remained unmatched. The CDR3 totals 17 residues. For the CDR3, the DNA is TGTGCCAGCAGTCGGGCGGACAGGGTATTTGTGAACACTGAAGCTTTCTTT. It encodes CASSRADRVFVNTEAFF. Combining the CDR3 with reference TRBV28 and TRBJ1-1 gives the whole variable domain DVKVTQSSRYLVKRTGEKVFLECVQDMDHENMFWYRQDPGLGLRLIYFSYDVKMKEKGDIPEGYSVSREKKERFSLILESASTNQTSMYLCASSRADRVFVNTEAFFGQGTRLTVV.

The V and J genes are TRBV11-2 and TRBJ2-3; 9 nucleotides agree with TRBD2. CDR1 and CDR2 from the germline V gene are SGHAT and FQNNGV. J lost 2 bases, V lost 5 bases, and 8 bases had no gene match. CDR3 length equals 16 residues. As DNA, the CDR3 is TGTGCCAGCAGCAAGGGGGGACTAGCCTTCACAGATACGCAGTATTTT. Translated: CASSKGGLAFTDTQYF.

With respect to this clone: Other DNA sequences from this sample encode an identical CDR3 as well. V gene TRBV5-1 combines with J gene TRBJ2-5; TRBD1 is a possible D gene (5 bases). Germline CDR1 is SGHRS and CDR2 is YFSETQ. Trimming took off 0 bases at V and 4 bases at J, with 10 bases between the two ends. This CDR3 is built from 14 residues. CDR3 bases: TGCGCCAGCAGCTTGGAGGGGCCCAGAGAGACCCAGTACTTC. Residues: CASSLEGPRETQYF.

The V call is TRBV18, the J call TRBJ1-1; 9 nucleotides agree with TRBD1. The CDR3 covers 15 residues. J lost 4 bases, V lost 3 bases, and 6 bases had no gene match. From germline, CDR1 is KGHSH and CDR2 LQKENI. As DNA, the CDR3 is TGTGCCAGCTCACCCCGGACAGGGGCCGGCACTGAAGCTTTCTTT. Translated, it gives CASSPRTGAGTEAFF.

The chain has TRBV6-5 and TRBJ1-1; D uncertain. V lost 6 bases and J 0 bases, leaving 11 bases between the germline ends. The CDR3 length is 14 residues. CDR1 is MNHEY and CDR2 is SVGAGI in the germline V gene. The CDR3 nucleotides are TGTGCCAGCAGAAGAAGTCGCCTGAACACTGAAGCTTTCTTT. Encoded protein: CASRRSRLNTEAFF.

The gene calls are TRBV11-2 and TRBJ2-2; possibly TRBD1 or TRBD2 for D (5 bases each). Germline lookup yields CDR1 SGHAT and CDR2 FQNNGV. The V gene lost 8 bases and the J gene lost 6 bases, with 13 bases spanning the gap. The CDR3 length is 13 residues. CDR3: CASALGESGELFF. The CDR3 nucleotides read TGTGCCAGCGCCTTAGGGGAGTCCGGGGAGCTGTTTTTT.

The gene calls are TRBV30 and TRBJ2-7; a weak D match, TRBD1 (6 bases). The CDR3 contains 11 residues. Trimming pared 5 bases from V and 4 bases from J, leaving 9 bases between. The germline V gene has CDR1 GTSNPN and CDR2 SVGIG (reference sequence). CDR3 bases: TGTGCCTGGGGGACACCTTACGAGCAGTACTTC. This translates into CAWGTPYEQYF.

The chain uses TRBV28 and TRBJ1-1; no reliable D call. The CDR3 consists of 11 residues. Germline-derived CDR1 and CDR2 are MDHEN and SYDVKM. Trimming shortened V by 5 bases and J by 6 bases, and 7 bases separated the two germline ends. The CDR3 region has the DNA TGTGCCAGCAGTGGCGACCCTGAAGCTTTCTTT. Translation gives CASSGDPEAFF. Full variable domain (remainder filled in from reference TRBV28 and TRBJ1-1): DVKVTQSSRYLVKRTGEKVFLECVQDMDHENMFWYRQDPGLGLRLIYFSYDVKMKEKGDIPEGYSVSREKKERFSLILESASTNQTSMYLCASSGDPEAFFGQGTRLTVV.

Remarks on this clone: The same CDR3 also results from other DNA sequences found in this sample. This CDR3 reads CASSPDRGTEAFF. Written as DNA, the CDR3 is TGTGCCAGCAGCCCGGACAGGGGGACTGAAGCTTTCTTT. The V call is TRBV11-2, the J call TRBJ1-1; 10 bases line up with TRBD1. This CDR3 has 13 residues. Germline values: CDR1 SGHAT, CDR2 FQNNGV. V lost 5 bases, J lost 5 bases, and 2 bases stayed unmatched.

This rearrangement joins TRBV2 to TRBJ1-5; a weak D match, TRBD1 (6 bases). The V end lost 6 bases, the J end lost 5 bases, and 14 bases lay between the germline ends. Germline loops: CDR1 SNHLY, CDR2 FYNNEI. The CDR3 is 14 residues long. Here the CDR3 DNA reads TGTGCCAGCAGACTTGGACAGATATATCAGCCCCAGCATTTT. Protein: CASRLGQIYQPQHF. Filled out from reference TRBV2 and TRBJ1-5, the complete variable domain reads EPEVTQTPSHQVTQMGQEVILRCVPISNHLYFYWYRQILGQKVEFLVSFYNNEISEKSEIFDDQFSVERPDGSNFTLKIRSTKLEDSAMYFCASRLGQIYQPQHFGDGTRLSIL.

About this clone itself: This same CDR3 is encoded by further DNA sequences in the sample. The chain couples TRBV5-1 to TRBJ2-2; D gene unclear. With 0 bases removed from V and 1 base from J, the gap between germline ends came to 4 bases. Germline CDR1 SGHRS, CDR2 YFSETQ. This CDR3 has 14 amino acids. CDR3 in DNA: TGCGCCAGCAGCTTGGGTCGGAACACCGGGGAGCTGTTTTTT. Protein: CASSLGRNTGELFF. Looking up the rest from reference TRBV5-1 and TRBJ2-2 gives the full variable domain: KAGVTQTPRYLIKTRGQQVTLSCSPISGHRSVSWYQQTPGQGLQFLFEYFSETQRNKGNFPGRFSGRQFSNSRSEMNVSTLELGDSALYLCASSLGRNTGELFFGEGSRLTVL.

The chain uses TRBV27 and TRBJ2-4, with 7 bases lining up with TRBD1. The CDR3 is 17 amino acids. The V and J ends lost 5 bases and 4 bases, in that order; junction bases with no gene match: 14. Germline CDR1 and CDR2: MNHEY and SMNVEV (reference sequence). The CDR3 DNA sequence: TGTGCCAGCAGTCCAATACCCGGGACAGACCGAAAAAACATTCAGTACTTC. Its protein product is CASSPIPGTDRKNIQYF.